This entry features one T cell receptor beta chain sequence. Its target is not known. The data belong to a study of T cell responses to AZD1222 COVID-19 vaccine. Regarding the study as a whole: Spike was spanned by vaccine-associated CD4 TCRs, with dominance at 160-218 and 743-854. The study identified only 6 or 7 AZD1222 recipients as seropositive at baseline.

The data were produced by immunoSEQ multiplex PCR, yet TCRdb's version contains in-frame clones alone and is incomplete. Of 95,000 to 150,000 clones in the sample, 92% were seen once. The starting material was peripheral blood, obtained on day 0 of AZD1222 vaccination. The sequence derives from an adult in good health.

This CDR3 is CASRMTGGNYGYTF. The CDR3 nucleotides read TGTGCCAGCAGGATGACAGGGGGAAACTATGGCTACACCTTC. The gene calls are TRBV6-5 and TRBJ1-2; 9 nucleotides agree with TRBD1. J gave up 2 bases and V 6 bases, and 4 bases lay outside the gene matches. Germline CDR1 and CDR2: MNHEY and SVGAGI. CDR3 length: 14 residues.